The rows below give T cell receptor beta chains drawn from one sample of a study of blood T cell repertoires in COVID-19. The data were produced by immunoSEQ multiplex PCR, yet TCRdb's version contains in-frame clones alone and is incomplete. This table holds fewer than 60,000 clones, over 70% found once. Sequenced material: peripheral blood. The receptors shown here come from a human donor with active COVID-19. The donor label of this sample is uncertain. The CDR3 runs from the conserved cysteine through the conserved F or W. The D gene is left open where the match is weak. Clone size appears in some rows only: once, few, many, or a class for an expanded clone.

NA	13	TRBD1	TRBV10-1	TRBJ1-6	TGCGCCAGCCAGATGGACAGGAATTCACCCCTCCACTTT	CASQMDRNSPLHF
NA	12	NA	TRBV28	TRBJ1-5	TGTGCCATCCACGGGGGAAATCAGCCCCAGCATTTT	CAIHGGNQPQHF
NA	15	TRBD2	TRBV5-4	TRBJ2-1	TGTGCCAGCAGCTCTCAGCGGGAGTCAAGGCATGAGCAGTTCTTC	CASSSQRESRHEQFF
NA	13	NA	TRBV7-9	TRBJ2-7	TGTGCCAGCAGCCTCCCCCCCGGGGAAGAGCAGTACTTC	CASSLPPGEEQYF
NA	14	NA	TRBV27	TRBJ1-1	TGTGCCAGCAGTTTGCGAGGGCAGAACACTGAAGCTTTCTTT	CASSLRGQNTEAFF
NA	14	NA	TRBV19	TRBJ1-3	TGTGCCAGTAGTATAACAGGCTCTGGAAACACCATATATTTT	CASSITGSGNTIYF
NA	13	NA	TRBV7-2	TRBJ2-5	TGTGCCAGCAGCTTATCACTCGGAGAGACCCAGTACTTC	CASSLSLGETQYF
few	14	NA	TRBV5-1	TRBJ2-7	TGCGCCAGCAGCTTGGCCCAGTTCTCCTACGAGCAGTACTTC	CASSLAQFSYEQYF
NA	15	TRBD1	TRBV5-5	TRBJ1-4	TGTGCCAGCAGCTTGGGGACAGGCCTTAATGAAAAACTGTTTTTT	CASSLGTGLNEKLFF
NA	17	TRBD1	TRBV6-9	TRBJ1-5	TGTGCCAGCAGTCCTAGTCCCCCGACAGGGGTCAATCAGCCCCAGCATTTT	CASSPSPPTGVNQPQHF
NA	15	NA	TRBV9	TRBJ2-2	TGTGCCAGCAGCCCCCAGTATATTATCACCGGGGAGCTGTTTTTT	CASSPQYIITGELFF
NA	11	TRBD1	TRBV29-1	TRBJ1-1	TGCAGCGGAGGGACAGGGGTTACAGCTTTCTTT	CSGGTGVTAFF
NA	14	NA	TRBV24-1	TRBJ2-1	TGTGCCACCAGTGAAAATACAGGGATGAATGAGCAGTTCTTC	CATSENTGMNEQFF
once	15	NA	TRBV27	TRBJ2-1	TGTGCCAGCAGGACAGGTGGGGGAGTGGATTATGAGCAGTTCTTC	CASRTGGGVDYEQFF
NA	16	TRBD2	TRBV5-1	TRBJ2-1	TGCGCCAGCAGCCTCTCCGGGACTAGCTCTAACAATGAGCAGTTCTTC	CASSLSGTSSNNEQFF
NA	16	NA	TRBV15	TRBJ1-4	TGTGCCACCAGCAGAGATAGAGGGTTGGTGGCAGACAAACTGTTTTTT	CATSRDRGLVADKLFF
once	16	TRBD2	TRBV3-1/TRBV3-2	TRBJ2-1	TGTGCCAGCAGCCAAGTGCGCGGGAGGGCCAGGGATGAGCAGTTCTTC	CASSQVRGRARDEQFF
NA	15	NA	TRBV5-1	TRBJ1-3	TGCGCCAGCAGCCAGGACGGGAGCTCTGGAAACACCATATATTTT	CASSQDGSSGNTIYF